This TCR beta chain was sequenced for a study of blood T cell repertoires in COVID-19. Repertoires were generated with immunoSEQ multiplex PCR, while TCRdb's copy carries only in-frame clones and drops some. Found here are approximately 140,000 clones, roughly 76% of them singletons; the top ten hold around 12%. The germline V and J ends were trimmed by 7 bases and 2 bases, with 20 bases remaining between them. Germline loops: CDR1 GTSNPN, CDR2 SVGIG (reference sequence). CDR3 length equals 15 residues. The sequence came from an elderly man with acute or convalescent COVID-19. Sequenced: peripheral blood. The V gene is TRBV30, the J gene TRBJ2-5; TRBD2 is a possible D gene (6 bases). CDR3 nucleotide sequence: TGTGCCTCCAAGGAGGGACTCATAACGCAAGAGACCCAGTACTTC. Translation gives CASKEGLITQETQYF.